These 27 T cell receptor beta chains share one sample of origin, sequenced in a study of blood T cells in healthy people across ages. With a J-beta primer mix and a sample-barcoded 5' primer, a second PCR ran about 6 to 11 cycles. TCRdb reprocessed the 5' RACE reads with MiXCR, giving one entry per CDR3 protein. This repertoire shows hundreds of thousands of distinct CDR3 sequences, more than 55% found once; its top ten account for around 24%. The specimen sequenced was blood. Receptors were obtained from a middle-aged man in good health.

CDR3 bases: TGTGCCACCAGTGTTGTCGGGGACTACGAGCAGTACTTC. Translating gives CATSVVGDYEQYF. This chain joins TRBV24-1 and TRBJ2-7, with a possible D match to TRBD2 (5 bases). The germline V gene encodes CDR1 KGHDR and CDR2 SFDVKD. Trimming cost V 5 bases and J 3 bases, with 10 bases left between them. This CDR3 contains 13 residues.

The chain is built from TRBV7-9 and TRBJ2-7; TRBD2 matches 10 bases. Germline values: CDR1 SEHNR, CDR2 FQNEAQ (reference sequence). The CDR3 extends over 17 amino acids. Trimming cost V 5 bases and J 9 bases; bases outside gene matches: 19. CDR3 loop: CASSLRGGTSDSVRQYF. CDR3 nucleotides: TGTGCCAGCAGCCTAAGAGGCGGGACTAGCGACAGCGTTCGGCAGTACTTC.

The genes are TRBV12-3 or TRBV12-4 and TRBJ2-7, with TRBD2 matching over 8 bases. Trimming cost V 4 bases and J 3 bases; bases outside gene matches: 2. The CDR3 runs to 13 residues. The CDR3 coding sequence is TGTGCCAGCAGTTGGGGGACTAGCTACGAGCAGTACTTC. Translation: CASSWGTSYEQYF.

This chain links TRBV12-3 or TRBV12-4 with TRBJ1-4, with TRBD1 identical over 7 bases. This CDR3 region has 13 residues. Trimming cost V 5 bases and J 6 bases; bases outside gene matches: 3. CDR3 loop: CASSTGVHEKLFF. Here the CDR3 DNA reads TGTGCCAGCAGTACAGGGGTGCATGAAAAACTGTTTTTT.

This clonotype was seen a few times. Germline is not matched at one junction end, which may reflect a read error. V is TRBV7-7 and J is TRBJ2-5, with a possible D match to TRBD2 (5 bases). Per germline, CDR1 SSHAT and CDR2 FNYEAQ (reference sequence). The CDR3 extends over 13 amino acids. The CDR3 loop is CASSLASSETQYF. DNA of the CDR3: TGTGCTAGCAGCTTAGCTAGCAGCGAGACCCAGTACTTC. The full variable domain, completed using reference TRBV7-7 and TRBJ2-5, is GAGVSQSPRYKVTKRGQDVTLRCDPISSHATLYWYQQALGQGPEFLTYFNYEAQPDKSGLPSDRFSAERPEGSISTLTIQRTEQRDSAMYRCASSLASSETQYFGPGTRLLVL.

J is TRBJ2-1 and V is TRBV29-1; the D gene is possibly TRBD2 (7 bases). V was trimmed by 6 bases and J by 10 bases, leaving 19 bases between them. Germline CDR1 reads SQVTM; CDR2 reads ANQGSEA. This CDR3 spans 13 amino acids. CDR3 protein: CSVRGGRGREQFF. The DNA of the CDR3 is TGCAGCGTGAGGGGGGGTCGAGGACGCGAGCAGTTCTTC.

V usage is TRBV29-1 and J usage is TRBJ2-1, with D tentatively TRBD1 (6 bases). Germline CDR1 is SQVTM and CDR2 is ANQGSEA. The CDR3 contains 14 residues. With 2 bases removed from V and 3 bases from J, the gap between germline ends came to 11 bases. In DNA, the CDR3 is TGCAGCGTTGAACCAGGGGCGGTCTACAATGAGCAGTTCTTC. Protein product: CSVEPGAVYNEQFF.

The V call is TRBV7-8, the J call TRBJ1-6, with D tentatively TRBD1 (5 bases). The CDR3 has 19 amino acids. Germline CDR1 and CDR2: SGHVS and FQNEAQ. V lost 6 bases and J 7 bases, leaving 28 bases between the germline ends. The CDR3 spells CASRPTGAANVLENSPLHF. The CDR3 nucleotides are TGTGCCAGCAGGCCCACAGGTGCTGCCAATGTGCTGGAAAATTCACCCCTCCACTTT.

The rearrangement uses TRBV5-1 and TRBJ2-1; no firm D call. Trimming removed 0 bases from V and 7 bases from J, with 11 bases in between. CDR1 SGHRS and CDR2 YFSETQ come from the germline V gene. The CDR3 covers 14 residues. The CDR3 here is CASSLESRQNEQFF. The CDR3 DNA is TGCGCCAGCAGCTTGGAGTCCAGACAAAATGAGCAGTTCTTC.

The chain combines TRBV11-1 with TRBJ2-2; D gene unclear. The V end lost 1 base, the J end lost 6 bases, and 6 bases lay between the germline ends. Germline CDR1 and CDR2: SGHAT and FQDESV (reference sequence). CDR3 length: 13 amino acids. The DNA of the CDR3 is TGTGCCAGCAGCTTAGACGGGTCCGGGGAGCTGTTTTTT. As protein: CASSLDGSGELFF.

This clonotype was counted only a few times. J is TRBJ1-1 and V is TRBV29-1; weak D call: TRBD1 (6 bases). Germline CDR1 SQVTM, CDR2 ANQGSEA. V was pared by 6 bases and J by 1 base, with 12 bases between. There are 13 residues in the CDR3. CDR3: CSVKKGQNTEAFF. CDR3 coding DNA: TGCAGCGTAAAAAAGGGACAGAACACTGAAGCTTTCTTT.

This rearrangement joins TRBV4-3 to TRBJ1-4, with 7 bases lining up with TRBD1. Germline V gene sequence: CDR1 LGHNA, CDR2 YSLEER. The CDR3 spans 18 residues. The V segment lost 1 base and the J segment 0 bases; nucleotides outside the gene matches: 8. The CDR3 region has the DNA TGCGCCAGCAGCCAAGGCCTAGGACAGGAGACAACTAATGAAAAACTGTTTTTT. Its translation is CASSQGLGQETTNEKLFF.

The chain carries TRBV5-1 and TRBJ1-2, with a tentative D call TRBD1 (6 bases). This CDR3 has 16 residues. Germline assignment: CDR1 SGHRS and CDR2 YFSETQ. Trimming removed 0 bases from V and 8 bases from J, with 20 bases in between. Here the CDR3 DNA reads TGCGCCAGCAGCTTGGAGGGGGGGGGAACTACGGAAGGCTACACCTTC. This translates into CASSLEGGGTTEGYTF.

As concerns this clonotype: This sequence may be a read error, since a much larger clone differs from it by one base. This chain joins TRBV7-2 and TRBJ2-5, with D uncertain. Per the germline V gene, CDR1 is SGHTA and CDR2 is FQGNSA. This CDR3 region has 12 residues. For the CDR3, the DNA is TGTGCCAGCAGCCCGACCCGAGAGGCCCAGTACTTC. Translation gives CASSPTREAQYF. Full variable domain (outside the CDR3, taken from reference TRBV7-2 and TRBJ2-5): GAGVSQSPSNKVTEKGKDVELRCDPISGHTALYWYRQSLGQGLEFLIYFQGNSAPDKSGLPSDRFSAERTGGSVSTLTIQRTQQEDSAVYLCASSPTREAQYFGPGTRLLVL.

This clonotype has more than one count but fewer than ten. The chain has TRBV7-2 and TRBJ1-1; TRBD1 is a possible D gene (6 bases). CDR3 length equals 15 residues. The germline CDR1 and CDR2 sequences are SGHTA and FQGNSA. V lost 2 bases to trimming and J lost 5 bases, with 15 bases between them. CDR3: CASSLNGGGGTEAFF. CDR3 nucleotides: TGTGCCAGCAGCTTAAACGGGGGGGGCGGGACTGAAGCTTTCTTT.

The chain links TRBV5-1 to TRBJ1-1; a possible D gene is TRBD1 (5 bases). The germline V gene encodes CDR1 SGHRS and CDR2 YFSETQ. V lost 0 bases and J lost 2, with 14 bases in between. The CDR3 covers 16 residues. The CDR3 spells CASSLGGARINTEAFF. CDR3 in DNA: TGCGCCAGCAGCTTGGGAGGGGCGCGGATTAACACTGAAGCTTTCTTT.

In nucleotides, the CDR3 is TGTGCCACCAGTGATTGGGGCTCGAGTGCCGCAGAGACCCAGTACTTC. It is translated as CATSDWGSSAAETQYF. V gene TRBV24-1 combines with J gene TRBJ2-5; tentative D call: TRBD1 (5 bases). Germline V gene lookup returns CDR1 KGHDR and CDR2 SFDVKD. The CDR3 runs 16 residues. The V end was cut by 2 bases, the J end by 4 bases, with 16 bases between.

The CDR3 loop reads CASIGGGDQYF. The CDR3 DNA reads as TGTGCCAGCATTGGTGGGGGGGACCAGTACTTC. The chain recombines TRBV2 with TRBJ2-5; 7 nucleotides match TRBD2. This CDR3 spans 11 amino acids. The V segment lost 7 bases and the J segment 10 bases; nucleotides outside the gene matches: 6. Germline V lookup: CDR1 SNHLY, CDR2 FYNNEI.

This chain uses TRBV29-1 with TRBJ2-1; D gene uncertain. Germline V gives CDR1 SQVTM, CDR2 ANQGSEA. CDR3 length: 14 amino acids. Trimming stripped 1 base from V and 7 bases from J, with 14 bases between. CDR3 in amino acids: CSVEALLRANEQFF. In nucleotides, the CDR3 is TGCAGCGTTGAAGCCCTTTTAAGGGCGAATGAGCAGTTCTTC.

This clonotype was counted between two and nine times. This sequence joins TRBV6-6 and TRBJ1-6; 10 bases fit TRBD1. The J segment lost 7 bases and the V segment lost 5 bases, leaving 8 bases of the junction unmatched. This CDR3 is 16 amino acids long. The germline V gene encodes CDR1 MNHNY and CDR2 SVGAGI (reference sequence). The CDR3 loop is CASSPGQGVSNSPLHF. The CDR3 region has the DNA TGTGCCAGCAGTCCAGGACAGGGGGTTTCGAATTCACCCCTCCACTTT.

The J gene is TRBJ1-2, the V gene TRBV14; no definite D call. Germline-derived CDR1 and CDR2 are SGHDN and FVKESK. CDR3 size: 15 residues. V was shortened by 1 base and J by 6 bases, with 15 bases between the two germline ends. This CDR3 is CASSQGRRAVNGYTF. The CDR3 DNA is TGTGCCAGCAGCCAAGGTCGCCGGGCGGTGAATGGCTACACCTTC.

The table lists this clonotype with many counts. This chain uses TRBV20-1 with TRBJ1-2; TRBD1 might be the D (5 bases). The CDR3 length is 14 residues. Germline CDR1 DFQATT, CDR2 SNEGSKA (reference sequence). V gave up 2 bases and J gave up 6 bases, with 16 bases separating them. The CDR3 spells CSARHGEVTDGYTF. The CDR3 DNA reads TGCAGTGCTAGACATGGGGAGGTGACAGATGGCTACACCTTC.

The chain is built from TRBV2 and TRBJ1-2; 7 positions agree with TRBD1. Germline V CDR1 and CDR2: SNHLY, FYNNEI. CDR3 length: 15 amino acids. With V trimmed by 2 bases and J by 4 bases, 7 bases remained unmatched. In DNA form, the CDR3 reads TGTGCCAGCAGTGAAACAGGGGTACACGGCTATGGCTACACCTTC. Its protein is CASSETGVHGYGYTF.

The chain recombines TRBV4-3 with TRBJ2-5, with D unresolved. V lost 0 bases to trimming and J lost 2 bases, with 10 bases between them. CDR3 size: 15 residues. Germline CDR1 LGHNA, CDR2 YSLEER. CDR3 in amino acids: CASSQELRRQETQYF. The CDR3 bases are TGCGCCAGCAGCCAAGAACTACGGCGACAAGAGACCCAGTACTTC.

This clonotype was seen repeatedly, ten times or more. The chain has TRBV6-6 and TRBJ1-4; D is possibly TRBD1 (6 bases). This CDR3 comprises 14 residues. V lost 10 bases, J lost 6 bases, and 18 bases lay in between. The germline CDR1 and CDR2 sequences are MNHNY and SVGAGI (reference sequence). The CDR3 DNA follows: TGTGCCACTCGATTGGACCCAGGGGATGAAAAACTGTTTTTT. This encodes CATRLDPGDEKLFF.

The rearrangement uses TRBV25-1 and TRBJ2-6; D is uncertain. V lost 2 bases, J lost 0 bases, and 14 bases lay in between. The CDR3 runs to 18 residues. Germline values: CDR1 MGHDK, CDR2 SYGVNS. In nucleotides, the CDR3 is TGTGCCAGCAGTGAAGAATCGGGCCTCAGCTCTGGGGCCAACGTCCTGACTTTC. This codes for CASSEESGLSSGANVLTF.

The chain has TRBV3-1 and TRBJ2-3, with 7 positions matching TRBD2. Per the germline V gene, CDR1 is LGHDT and CDR2 is YNNKEL (reference sequence). The V gene end was trimmed by 1 base and the J gene end by 7 bases; junction bases not matched to a gene: 14. CDR3 length equals 17 residues. CDR3: CASSQGVLGLGGNTQYF. The CDR3 nucleotides are TGTGCCAGCAGCCAAGGAGTGTTGGGACTGGGGGGGAATACGCAGTATTTT.